This record covers a single T cell receptor beta chain. Its antigen is still unknown. The record originates from a study of T cell responses to AZD1222 COVID-19 vaccine. The study, taken as a whole, reports: Recipients of AZD1222 seropositive at baseline numbered only 6 or 7. Most donors were white British and more were female, and clonal diversity was possibly underestimated. Dominant at 160-218 and 743-854, vaccine-associated CD4 TCRs also spanned spike. The study reported that nearly half of spike-specific TCRs target unmutated variant regions.

The table came from immunoSEQ multiplex PCR; TCRdb's copy has only in-frame clones and leaves some out. The table includes about 88,000 clones, under 95% detected once. Germline CDR1 and CDR2: SGHRS and YFSETQ. This CDR3 region has 13 residues. V was cut by 4 bases and J by 5 bases, with 11 bases left in between. The receptor comes from an adult in good health. Source: peripheral blood, taken on day 0 of AZD1222 vaccination. The chain links TRBV5-1 to TRBJ2-3; D is undetermined. CDR3 protein: CASSPVGGDTQYF. CDR3 sequence (DNA): TGCGCCAGCAGCCCCGTAGGTGGAGATACGCAGTATTTT.